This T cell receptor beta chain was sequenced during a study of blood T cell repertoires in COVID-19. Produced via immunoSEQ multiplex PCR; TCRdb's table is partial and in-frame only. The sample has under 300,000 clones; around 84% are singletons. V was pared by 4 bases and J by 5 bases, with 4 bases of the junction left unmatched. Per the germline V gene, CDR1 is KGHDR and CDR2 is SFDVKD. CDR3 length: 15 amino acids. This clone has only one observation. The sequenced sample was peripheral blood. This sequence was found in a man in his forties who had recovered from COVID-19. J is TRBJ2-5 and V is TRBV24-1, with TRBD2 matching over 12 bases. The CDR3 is CATSDPGTSGETQYF. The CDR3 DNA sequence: TGTGCCACCAGTGACCCCGGGACTAGCGGGGAGACCCAGTACTTC.